This TCR beta chain emerged from a study of CD8+ T cells in alopecia areata. Study-level results: Expanded CD8+ clones among the top 100, and scalp clonality, were significantly decreased by tofacitinib. In patients, TCRs were shared less clearly than in mice, and HLA may possibly be involved.

Documented treatment: oral pan-JAK inhibitor, 5-10 mg twice daily. Specimens obtained from alopecia areata patients comprised lesional scalp punch biopsies and peripheral blood. Following RNA extraction, reverse transcription yielded cDNA that acted as the sequencing template. Data came from immunoSEQ multiplex PCR; TCRdb stores just in-frame clones and leaves some out. The sample includes tens of thousands of clones, more than 65% seen only once; the top ten take around a sixth. On this clone: Its target is unknown.

The starting material was CD8+ T cells sorted from blood, obtained between weeks 44 and 45, from a patient treated with tofacitinib. The TCR originated in a human donor with alopecia areata.

The CDR3, as DNA: TGTGCCAGCAGCTTAGCGGCGGGGGGAATATACAATGAGCAGTTCTTC. It specifies CASSLAAGGIYNEQFF. V usage is TRBV7-9 and J usage is TRBJ2-1, with 8 bases identical to TRBD2. Germline loops: CDR1 SEHNR, CDR2 FQNEAQ (reference sequence). V shed 0 bases and J 4 bases; nucleotides not matched to a gene: 5. The length of the CDR3 is 16 residues.